These T cell receptor beta chains were read from a single sample in a study of T-cell reconstitution after alpha-beta-depleted transplantation in children. MiXCR was run by TCRdb on the PCR reads, yielding one entry per CDR3 protein. The table has fewer than 35,000 distinct CDR3 sequences, around 17% seen once. The specimen was PBMCs, mostly from graft donor cells, collected 60 days after TCRalphabeta/CD19-depleted stem cell transplant. These receptors were obtained from a male patient between 2 and 10 years old who had a stem cell transplant for acute lymphoblastic leukemia, so the T cells may come from the graft donor. Both conserved end residues are part of each CDR3. Fields, in order: V gene, J gene, D gene, clone size, CDR3 protein, CDR3 DNA. The D gene is left open where the match is weak. Clone size appears in some rows only: once, few, many, or a class for an expanded clone.

TRBV2	TRBJ2-7	TRBD1	many	CASRVTGFEQYF	TGTGCCAGCAGAGTGACAGGGTTCGAGCAGTACTTC
TRBV20-1	TRBJ2-1	.	many	CSTGERAAYNEQFF	TGCAGTACTGGGGAGAGAGCGGCCTACAATGAGCAGTTCTTC
TRBV5-6	TRBJ2-5	TRBD2	.	CASSLELAGETQYF	TGTGCCAGCAGCTTGGAACTAGCGGGGGAGACCCAGTACTTC
TRBV28	TRBJ2-5	TRBD1	.	CASSLPGQGHETQYF	TGTGCCAGCAGTTTACCGGGACAGGGCCACGAGACCCAGTACTTC
TRBV28	TRBJ2-1	TRBD2	few	CASGPPGLQYNEQFF	TGTGCCAGCGGACCCCCGGGACTACAATACAATGAGCAGTTCTTC
TRBV2	TRBJ2-7	TRBD1	.	CASSGTGQGRYEQYF	TGTGCCAGCAGTGGAACCGGACAGGGCCGCTACGAGCAGTACTTC
TRBV2	TRBJ1-3	.	many	CASSEGGLGGNTIYF	TGTGCCAGCAGTGAGGGGGGCTTAGGTGGAAACACCATATATTTT
TRBV13	TRBJ2-1	.	.	CASSPPGGGRNEQFF	TGTGCCAGCAGCCCCCCAGGGGGAGGGAGAAATGAGCAGTTCTTC
TRBV20-1	TRBJ2-2	.	few	CSARSEGGGEDTGELFF	TGCAGTGCTAGATCCGAGGGAGGGGGTGAGGACACCGGGGAGCTGTTTTTT
TRBV5-6	TRBJ2-5	TRBD2	.	CAMGLELAGEETQYF	TGTGCCATGGGCTTGGAACTAGCGGGGGAAGAGACCCAGTACTTC
TRBV12-3/TRBV12-4	TRBJ1-1	.	few	CASSLSRNTEAFF	TGTGCCAGCAGTTTATCCCGGAACACTGAAGCTTTCTTT
TRBV30	TRBJ2-3	.	few	CAWSGGRDTDTQYF	TGTGCCTGGAGTGGGGGTAGGGACACAGATACGCAGTATTTT
TRBV28	TRBJ2-7	.	.	CASKKVGWAYEQYF	TGTGCCAGCAAGAAGGTGGGGTGGGCCTACGAGCAGTACTTC
TRBV5-1	TRBJ2-5	TRBD1	few	CASSLEGAGTQYF	TGCGCCAGCAGCTTGGAGGGGGCCGGGACCCAGTACTTC
TRBV18	TRBJ2-7	.	few	CASSPPSRGSYEQYF	TGTGCCAGCTCACCACCGTCGAGGGGTTCCTACGAGCAGTACTTC
TRBV12-3/TRBV12-4	TRBJ2-5	TRBD1	few	CASSLRTGGETQYF	TGTGCCAGCAGTTTAAGGACAGGGGGAGAGACCCAGTACTTC
TRBV3-1	TRBJ1-6	TRBD1	.	CTSSRYYGTGKMWNSPLHF	TGTACCAGCAGTAGATACTACGGGACAGGGAAAATGTGGAATTCACCCCTCCACTTT
TRBV5-1	TRBJ1-3	.	.	CASSLGQSDLRNTIYF	TGCGCCAGCAGCTTGGGGCAGTCTGACCTCCGAAACACCATATATTTT
TRBV5-6	TRBJ2-5	.	few	CASSREPGPQETQYF	TGTGCCAGCAGCCGGGAGCCGGGGCCACAAGAGACCCAGTACTTC
TRBV9	TRBJ2-3	TRBD2	few	CASSVTSGGTNTDTQYF	TGTGCCAGCAGCGTGACTAGCGGGGGTACGAACACAGATACGCAGTATTTT
TRBV28	TRBJ1-1	TRBD1	few	CASTEGGTGGSKAEAFF	TGTGCCAGCACCGAGGGAGGGACAGGGGGCAGTAAGGCTGAAGCTTTCTTT
TRBV3-1	TRBJ1-1	.	many	CASRQRNTEAFF	TGTGCCAGCCGACAGAGGAACACTGAAGCTTTCTTT
TRBV18	TRBJ2-6	.	many	CASSPPGLSGANVLTF	TGTGCCAGCTCACCACCCGGACTCTCTGGGGCCAACGTCCTGACTTTC
TRBV4-2	TRBJ2-6	.	.	CASSQDLRGRSGANVLTF	TGTGCCAGCAGCCAAGATCTGCGGGGTCGCTCTGGGGCCAACGTCCTGACTTTC
TRBV2	TRBJ1-4	.	.	CASSGAAEKLFF	TGTGCCAGCAGTGGGGCTGCTGAAAAACTGTTTTTT
TRBV10-3	TRBJ2-2	TRBD1	few	CATKGQGAGELFF	TGTGCCACCAAGGGACAGGGGGCCGGGGAGCTGTTTTTT
TRBV20-1	TRBJ2-2	.	.	CSARVSLYGGELFF	TGCAGTGCTAGAGTGTCCTTGTATGGCGGGGAGCTGTTTTTT
TRBV7-9	TRBJ2-3	TRBD2	few	CASSLTSKGTDTQYF	TGTGCCAGCAGCCTGACTAGCAAGGGCACAGATACGCAGTATTTT
TRBV2	TRBJ2-7	.	.	CAVGGDSYEQYF	TGTGCCGTTGGGGGTGACTCCTACGAGCAGTACTTC
TRBV6-5	TRBJ1-2	.	many	CASSYSTGYGYTF	TGTGCCAGCAGTTACTCGACAGGTTATGGCTACACCTTC
TRBV2	TRBJ2-7	TRBD1	medium-sized	CASTRQGSSYEQYF	TGTGCCAGCACACGACAGGGGAGCTCCTACGAGCAGTACTTC
TRBV7-2	TRBJ2-1	.	.	CASSLRDFSYNEQFF	TGTGCCAGCAGCCTCCGGGACTTCTCCTACAATGAGCAGTTCTTC
TRBV11-2	TRBJ2-2	.	.	CASSLRAVQGANTGELFF	TGTGCCAGCAGCCTACGGGCCGTACAGGGTGCGAACACCGGGGAGCTGTTTTTT